What follows are 11 T cell receptor beta chains derived from one specimen sequenced in a study of early T cells in non-severe SARS-CoV-2 infection. Each CDR3 protein gets one entry after TCRdb re-called the 5' RACE reads with MiXCR. The table includes about 83,000 distinct CDR3 sequences, approximately 13% detected once. The sequencing sample was made of whole blood. The source is an adult who was a healthcare worker with PCR-confirmed SARS-CoV-2 infection or an uninfected control (not recorded which).

This clonotype was observed a handful of times. The V and J genes are TRBV2 and TRBJ1-6; maybe TRBD1 (5 bases). V dropped 6 bases and J dropped 0 bases, with 9 bases sitting between them. There are 15 residues in the CDR3. CDR1 is SNHLY, CDR2 FYNNEI, per germline. The CDR3 region has the DNA TGTGCCAGCAGGCGACAGAGCTCCTATAATTCACCCCTCCACTTT. This gives the protein CASRRQSSYNSPLHF.

In this sample, this clonotype turned up a few times. The CDR3 region is CASSLLKKVGYTF. The CDR3 DNA is TGTGCCAGCAGCCTCCTCAAGAAGGTTGGCTACACCTTC. The chain employs TRBV11-2 and TRBJ1-2; no reliable D call. The germline V gene has CDR1 SGHAT and CDR2 FQNNGV. This CDR3 is built from 13 residues. Deletions cut 5 bases from V and 7 bases from J, with 14 bases between.

On this clonotype: One end of the junction is discordant with germline, which a read error may explain. V gene TRBV11-3 combines with J gene TRBJ2-1, with 7 bases that match TRBD2. This CDR3 is 15 amino acids long. Germline V gene sequence: CDR1 SGHNT, CDR2 YENEEA. The CDR3 loop is CASSLGGGSRREQFF. CDR3 bases: TGTGCCAGCAGTTTAGGTGGCGGGAGCAGGCGAGAGCAGTTCTTC.

The chain combines TRBV13 with TRBJ2-2; unclear D gene. The CDR3 consists of 14 residues. Germline lookup yields CDR1 PRHDT and CDR2 FYEKMQ (reference sequence). Deletions cut 3 bases from V and 6 bases from J, with 11 bases between. This chain's CDR3 is CASSFTPLAGELFF. CDR3 DNA: TGTGCCAGCAGCTTCACGCCCCTCGCCGGGGAGCTGTTTTTT.

The gene calls are TRBV5-5 and TRBJ2-3, with D possibly TRBD1 on 5 matching bases. V lost 4 bases to trimming and J lost 1 base, with 13 bases between them. This CDR3 is built from 15 residues. Germline V lookup: CDR1 SGHKS, CDR2 YYEKEE (reference sequence). This CDR3 is CASSHDRGGTDTQYF. CDR3 coding DNA: TGTGCCAGCAGCCATGATAGGGGTGGCACAGATACGCAGTATTTT.

The rearrangement joins TRBV6-2 or TRBV6-3 to TRBJ2-1, with TRBD1 identical over 9 bases. V shed 4 bases and J 7 bases; nucleotides not matched to a gene: 11. Germline CDR1 and CDR2: MNHEY and SVGEGT. The CDR3 totals 16 residues. CDR3 loop: CASSSLQGALINEQFF. CDR3 DNA: TGTGCCAGCAGTTCATTACAGGGGGCGCTTATTAATGAGCAGTTCTTC.

This clonotype was counted only a few times. The rearrangement links TRBV4-2 to TRBJ2-7, with a weak D call TRBD2 (6 bases). Germline lookup yields CDR1 LGHNA and CDR2 YNFKEQ. The CDR3 runs 17 residues. V shed 1 base and J shed 0 bases, with 16 bases lying between them. CDR3 DNA: TGTGCCAGCAGCCAAGGCCAAGGCGGGAAAAGCTCCTACGAGCAGTACTTC. Amino acids: CASSQGQGGKSSYEQYF.

The V and J genes are TRBV7-3 and TRBJ2-3, with 13 bases matching TRBD2. The J segment lost 2 bases and the V segment lost 5 bases, leaving 16 bases of the junction unmatched. CDR3 size: 20 residues. Germline V gives CDR1 SGHTA, CDR2 FQGTGA. The CDR3 nucleotides are TGTGCCAGCAGCCTACTAGCGGGAGGGCTGGAGATGGGACCCACAGATACGCAGTATTTT. Translated, it gives CASSLLAGGLEMGPTDTQYF.

The chain recombines TRBV20-1 with TRBJ2-5; perhaps TRBD2 as D (6 bases). The germline V gene has CDR1 DFQATT and CDR2 SNEGSKA (reference sequence). The V gene lost 5 bases and the J gene lost 9 bases, with 10 bases spanning the gap. The CDR3 is 10 residues long. CDR3: CSAGTPAQYF. DNA of the CDR3: TGCAGTGCTGGGACTCCAGCCCAGTACTTC.

This clonotype has more than one count but fewer than ten. V and J are TRBV7-9 and TRBJ1-5; possibly TRBD1 for D (5 bases). The CDR3 is made up of 14 amino acids. Germline V lookup: CDR1 SEHNR, CDR2 FQNEAQ (reference sequence). Trimming pared 8 bases from V and 7 bases from J, leaving 18 bases between. The DNA for the CDR3 is TGTGCCAGCTCCCCCATGGGGGAGGGCCAGCCCCAGCATTTT. Protein product: CASSPMGEGQPQHF.

This chain links TRBV20-1 with TRBJ2-1; D remains unclear. CDR3 size: 14 residues. The V end lost 2 bases, the J end lost 4 bases, and 12 bases lay between the germline ends. CDR1 and CDR2 (germline): DFQATT, SNEGSKA (reference sequence). The CDR3 nucleotides read TGCAGTGCTAGACCGCTTAGAACTTACAATGAGCAGTTCTTC. It yields the protein CSARPLRTYNEQFF.